This is a list of T cell receptor beta chains from one sample in a study of technical replicates of blood from several donors. Method: immunoSEQ multiplex PCR; TCRdb's copy keeps in-frame clones and lacks some. This sample has about 74,000 clones, with 90% to 96% found just once. Sequencing input: T cells isolated from PBMCs. The receptors stem from a human donor in good health. CDR3s include the opening cysteine and the closing phenylalanine or tryptophan. The D gene is left open where the match is weak. The listing skips clone size in some rows; elsewhere it reads once, few, many or a size class.

NA	TRBV7-9	TRBD1	TRBJ2-7	CASSFKGQGPYEQYF	TGTGCCAGCAGCTTTAAGGGACAGGGGCCCTACGAGCAGTACTTC
NA	TRBV10-1	TRBD1	TRBJ2-1	CASSGDRGPDEQFF	TGCGCCAGCAGTGGGGACAGGGGGCCTGATGAGCAGTTCTTC
NA	TRBV28	NA	TRBJ1-5	CASNSGQPQHF	TGTGCCAGCAATTCCGGTCAGCCCCAGCATTTT
NA	TRBV30	NA	TRBJ1-2	CAWSAQTANYGYTF	TGTGCCTGGAGTGCACAGACAGCGAACTATGGCTACACCTTC
NA	TRBV5-1	NA	TRBJ2-7	CASSKQEGVYEQYF	TGCGCCAGCAGTAAACAGGAGGGTGTTTACGAGCAGTACTTC
NA	TRBV2	TRBD1	TRBJ2-3	CASGTGETDTQYF	TGTGCCAGCGGGACAGGGGAAACAGATACGCAGTATTTT
NA	TRBV6-6	NA	TRBJ1-2	CASSRTDNYGYTF	TGTGCCAGCAGTAGGACAGATAACTATGGCTACACCTTC
NA	TRBV6-5	NA	TRBJ2-3	CASSYKEVTDTQYF	TGTGCCAGCAGTTACAAGGAGGTCACAGATACGCAGTATTTT
NA	TRBV19	NA	TRBJ1-4	CASSGGDYEKLFF	TGTGCCAGTAGCGGGGGGGACTACGAAAAACTGTTTTTT
NA	TRBV7-9	TRBD1	TRBJ2-7	CASSLGQGNEQYF	TGTGCCAGCAGCTTAGGACAGGGCAACGAGCAGTACTTC
NA	TRBV30	NA	TRBJ2-2	CAWSPSNTGELFF	TGTGCCTGGAGTCCTTCGAACACCGGGGAGCTGTTTTTT
once	TRBV6-1	TRBD1	TRBJ2-7	CASSGLDGTGGQSYEQYF	TGTGCCAGCAGTGGATTGGACGGAACAGGGGGCCAATCTTACGAGCAGTACTTC
NA	TRBV11-2	NA	TRBJ1-3	CASSSRQAGNTIYF	TGTGCCAGCAGCTCACGACAGGCTGGAAACACCATATATTTT
NA	TRBV6-5	NA	TRBJ1-3	CASSRQTGSGNTIYF	TGTGCCAGCAGCAGACAGACTGGGTCTGGAAACACCATATATTTT
NA	TRBV4-1	TRBD2	TRBJ2-1	CASSQASGIFREQFF	TGCGCCAGCAGCCAAGCTAGCGGGATCTTTCGTGAGCAGTTCTTC
NA	TRBV4-3	NA	TRBJ2-1	CASSHPATNEQFF	TGCGCCAGCAGCCACCCTGCGACTAATGAGCAGTTCTTC
NA	TRBV7-3	TRBD2	TRBJ2-1	CASSWGGPDNEQFF	TGTGCCAGCAGCTGGGGGGGACCAGACAATGAGCAGTTCTTC
NA	TRBV19	TRBD1	TRBJ2-5	CASRELTGAVSIETQYF	TGTGCCAGTAGGGAATTGACAGGGGCGGTGTCTATCGAGACCCAGTACTTC
NA	TRBV19	TRBD2	TRBJ2-2	CASRLAGGTGELFF	TGTGCCAGCCGACTAGCGGGAGGAACCGGGGAGCTGTTTTTT
NA	TRBV25-1	NA	TRBJ2-2	CASSEFQRSPPGELFF	TGTGCCAGCAGTGAGTTCCAGCGGTCCCCCCCCGGGGAGCTGTTTTTT
NA	TRBV7-2	TRBD2	TRBJ2-1	CASSLRLAGEGYNEQFF	TGTGCCAGCAGCTTGCGACTAGCGGGAGAGGGGTACAATGAGCAGTTCTTC
NA	TRBV9	NA	TRBJ2-3	CASSGGLAVMVDTQYF	TGTGCCAGCAGCGGTGGACTGGCCGTTATGGTCGATACGCAGTATTTT
NA	TRBV30	NA	TRBJ2-2	CAWASAGELFF	TGTGCCTGGGCCTCAGCCGGGGAGCTGTTTTTT
NA	TRBV5-4	TRBD2	TRBJ2-1	CASSPASGDTYNEQFF	TGTGCCAGCAGCCCCGCTAGCGGCGACACCTACAATGAGCAGTTCTTC
few	TRBV28	NA	TRBJ1-1	CASKGEGEAFF	TGTGCCAGCAAGGGAGAAGGGGAAGCTTTCTTT
NA	TRBV28	NA	TRBJ1-1	CASSLQGIREAFF	TGTGCCAGCAGTTTACAGGGCATCCGGGAAGCTTTCTTT
NA	TRBV6-6	TRBD1	TRBJ2-5	CASSSRTGSIETQYF	TGTGCCAGCAGTTCTCGGACAGGGAGCATAGAGACCCAGTACTTC
NA	TRBV7-2	NA	TRBJ1-2	CASSLSVREGVYTF	TGTGCCAGCAGCTTGTCGGTCAGGGAGGGAGTCTACACCTTC
once	TRBV29-1	NA	TRBJ1-1	CSVEVAQITAFF	TGCAGCGTTGAAGTCGCCCAGATTACGGCTTTCTTT
NA	TRBV7-9	TRBD1	TRBJ1-1	CASSYFPTGGKSEAFF	TGTGCCAGCAGCTACTTTCCGACAGGGGGCAAGTCTGAAGCTTTCTTT
NA	TRBV6-4	NA	TRBJ2-3	CASSAFSGTDTQYF	TGTGCCAGCAGTGCCTTCTCGGGCACAGATACGCAGTATTTT
NA	TRBV6-5	NA	TRBJ2-1	CASMAGTWEQFF	TGTGCCAGCATGGCGGGGACCTGGGAGCAGTTCTTC
NA	TRBV28	NA	TRBJ2-7	CASIRQGGYEQYF	TGTGCCAGCATAAGACAGGGAGGCTACGAGCAGTACTTC
once	TRBV7-2	NA	TRBJ1-5	CASSLPNQPQHF	TGTGCCAGCAGCTTACCTAATCAGCCCCAGCATTTT
NA	TRBV6-5	TRBD2	TRBJ2-7	CASSTLAGVYEQYF	TGTGCCAGCAGTACACTAGCGGGAGTCTACGAGCAGTACTTC
NA	TRBV11-2	TRBD2	TRBJ2-2	CASSSLRSGSNTGELFF	TGTGCCAGCAGCTCATTACGTAGCGGGAGTAACACCGGGGAGCTGTTTTTT
NA	TRBV7-2	NA	TRBJ2-7	CASSLAGSTYEQYF	TGTGCCAGCAGCTTAGCCGGGAGTACCTACGAGCAGTACTTC
once	TRBV29-1	NA	TRBJ2-7	CSALGSSYEQYF	TGCAGCGCCCTGGGCAGCTCCTACGAGCAGTACTTC
NA	TRBV18	NA	TRBJ2-7	CASSPNTGKDPYEQYF	TGTGCCAGCTCACCAAACACAGGAAAAGATCCCTACGAGCAGTACTTC
NA	TRBV7-9	NA	TRBJ1-2	CASSLGGGWVANYGYTF	TGTGCCAGCAGCTTAGGTGGAGGTTGGGTGGCTAACTATGGCTACACCTTC
NA	TRBV20-1	NA	TRBJ1-2	CSAEGVGGYTF	TGCAGTGCGGAAGGGGTGGGAGGCTACACCTTC
NA	TRBV30	TRBD2	TRBJ2-3	CAWEAGGTDTQYF	TGTGCCTGGGAAGCGGGGGGCACAGATACGCAGTATTTT
NA	TRBV7-9	TRBD1	TRBJ2-3	CAVRIGQGLSDTQYF	TGTGCCGTACGTATAGGACAGGGGTTATCAGATACGCAGTATTTT
NA	TRBV5-6	TRBD2	TRBJ2-3	CASSPGGGLRDTQYF	TGTGCCAGCAGCCCGGGGGGGGGCTTGAGAGATACGCAGTATTTT